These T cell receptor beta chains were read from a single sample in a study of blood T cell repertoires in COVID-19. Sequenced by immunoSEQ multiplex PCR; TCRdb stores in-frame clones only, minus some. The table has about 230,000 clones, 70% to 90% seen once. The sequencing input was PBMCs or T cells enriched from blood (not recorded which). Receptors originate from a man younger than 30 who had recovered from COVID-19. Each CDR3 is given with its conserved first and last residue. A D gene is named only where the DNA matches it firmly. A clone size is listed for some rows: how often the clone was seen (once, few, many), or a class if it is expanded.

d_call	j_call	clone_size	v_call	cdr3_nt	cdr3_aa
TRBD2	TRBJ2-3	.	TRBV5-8	TGTGCCAGCAGCGCTATATCCGGGACTAGCGGGGCTTATGGCACAGATACGCAGTATTTT	CASSAISGTSGAYGTDTQYF
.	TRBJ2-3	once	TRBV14	TGTGCCAGCAGCCCCTCGTTTCCAGATACGCAGTATTTT	CASSPSFPDTQYF
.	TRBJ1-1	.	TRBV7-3	TGTGCCAGCAGCCATGACCGGGACACAGAAGCTTTCTTT	CASSHDRDTEAFF
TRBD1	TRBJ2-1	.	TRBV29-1	TGCAGCGGGCAGGGACAGTACAATGAGCAGTTCTTC	CSGQGQYNEQFF
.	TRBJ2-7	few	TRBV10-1	TGCGCCAGCAGTGAGGGCAGTAGGGGTTCCGAGCAGTACTTC	CASSEGSRGSEQYF
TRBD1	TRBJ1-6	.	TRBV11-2	TGTGCCAGCAGCGGACAGGGTAGGAATTCACCCCTCCACTTT	CASSGQGRNSPLHF
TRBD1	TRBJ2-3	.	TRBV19	TGTGCCAGTAGGACAGGGGGCACAGATACGCAGTATTTT	CASRTGGTDTQYF
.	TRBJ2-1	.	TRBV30	TGTGCCTGGAGTGAAGCGGCAGGACTCGCCAATGAGCAGTTCTTC	CAWSEAAGLANEQFF
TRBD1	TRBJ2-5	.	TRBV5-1	TGCGCCAGCAGCTTGGGCAGTGACAGGGTAGAGACCCAGTACTTC	CASSLGSDRVETQYF
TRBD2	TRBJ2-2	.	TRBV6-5	TGTGCCAGCAGTTCGGGACTAGTGCGGTCCGGGGAGCTGTTTTTT	CASSSGLVRSGELFF
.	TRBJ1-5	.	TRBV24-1	TGTGCCACCCCACCCAATCCTGACAGGCAGCCCCAGCATTTT	CATPPNPDRQPQHF
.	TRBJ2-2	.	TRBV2	TGTGCCAGCAGCCAGGACAGAGCGAACACCGGGGAGCTGTTTTTT	CASSQDRANTGELFF